A single sample is the source of the 6 T cell receptor beta chains below, sequenced in a study of control samples from healthy donors and cancer patients. Using immunoSEQ multiplex PCR, the repertoire was profiled, and TCRdb retains in-frame clones only, with some absent. The profile shows roughly 100,000 clones, 83% of them singletons. The sample taken for sequencing was blood. These receptors all stem from a woman aged 45-65 years in good health.

This chain links TRBV15 with TRBJ1-4; D remains ambiguous. Trimming removed 0 bases from V and 8 bases from J, with 7 bases in between. Per germline, CDR1 LNHNV and CDR2 YYDKDF (reference sequence). There are 13 residues in the CDR3. The CDR3 sequence is CATSRELREKLFF. Here the CDR3 DNA reads TGTGCCACCAGCAGAGAGTTGAGGGAAAAACTGTTTTTT. Combining the CDR3 with reference TRBV15 and TRBJ1-4 gives the whole variable domain DAMVIQNPRYQVTQFGKPVTLSCSQTLNHNVMYWYQQKSSQAPKLLFHYYDKDFNNEADTPDNFQSRRPNTSFCFLDIRSPGLGDTAMYLCATSRELREKLFFGSGTQLSVL.

The chain uses TRBV7-2 and TRBJ1-2, with 9 bases aligning to TRBD1. Germline CDR1 reads SGHTA; CDR2 reads FQGNSA. The CDR3 length is 14 residues. V was pared by 5 bases and J by 7 bases, with 8 bases of the junction left unmatched. The CDR3 reads CASSPPGTGTGYTF. In DNA form, the CDR3 reads TGTGCCAGCAGCCCCCCCGGGACAGGGACTGGCTACACCTTC.

The chain couples TRBV7-2 to TRBJ1-6; 8 bases line up with TRBD1. This CDR3 has 15 residues. V trimming: 8 bases; J trimming: 5 bases; junction bases outside the gene matches: 8. Per germline, CDR1 SGHTA and CDR2 FQGNSA. The DNA for the CDR3 is TGTGCCAGCCGAGAGGGGACAGGTCATAATTCACCCCTCCACTTT. Its translation: CASREGTGHNSPLHF.

This chain connects TRBV3-1 (or the pseudogene TRBV3-2) to TRBJ2-1; tentative D call: TRBD2 (7 bases). Trimming shortened V by 3 bases and J by 4 bases, and 16 bases separated the two germline ends. This CDR3 region has 16 residues. CDR1 is LGHDT, CDR2 YNNKEL, per germline (reference sequence). CDR3 sequence (DNA): TGTGCCAGCAGCCACGGGGCGGGGGCTGGGTACAATGAGCAGTTCTTC. Its protein product is CASSHGAGAGYNEQFF.

V gene TRBV19 combines with J gene TRBJ1-3; D remains ambiguous. Germline CDR1 reads LNHDA; CDR2 reads SQIVND (reference sequence). The CDR3 runs to 13 residues. With 5 bases removed from V and 4 bases from J, the gap between germline ends came to 9 bases. The CDR3 here is CASSVSRGNTIYF. In nucleotides, the CDR3 is TGTGCCAGTAGTGTCTCGCGGGGAAACACCATATATTTT.

The V gene is TRBV24-1, the J gene TRBJ1-1; the D is unclear. The CDR3 has 14 residues. The germline V and J ends were trimmed by 2 bases and 3 bases, with 9 bases remaining between them. Germline-derived CDR1 and CDR2 are KGHDR and SFDVKD. This CDR3 is CATSDSRGHTEAFF. The CDR3, as DNA: TGTGCCACCAGTGATTCCAGAGGGCACACTGAAGCTTTCTTT.